A selection of T cell receptor beta chains follows, all from one sample in a study of T cells in Graves' hyperthyroidism and ophthalmopathy. TCRdb processed the multiplex PCR reads anew with MiXCR; each CDR3 protein has one entry. The profile shows roughly 800,000 distinct CDR3 sequences, around 39% of them singletons. Sequencing was carried out using blood. The origin of the receptors is a man younger than 30 with Graves' hyperthyroidism. CDR3s include the opening cysteine and the closing phenylalanine or tryptophan. The D gene is left open where the match is weak. Some rows mark clone size as missing; the rest say once, few, many or name a class of expanded clone.

D gene,V gene,clone size,CDR3 length,J gene,CDR3 protein,CDR3 DNA
NA,TRBV3-1,few,12,TRBJ1-2,CASSQADIDYTF,TGTGCCAGCAGCCAAGCGGACATTGACTACACCTTC
NA,TRBV12-3/TRBV12-4,NA,14,TRBJ1-1,CASGTPRANTEAFF,TGTGCCAGCGGAACCCCCAGGGCGAACACTGAAGCTTTCTTT
TRBD1,TRBV7-9,few,16,TRBJ1-6,CASSPYRQGKNSPLHF,TGTGCCAGCAGCCCCTACCGACAGGGGAAGAATTCACCCCTCCACTTT
NA,TRBV7-9,many,12,TRBJ1-1,CASRRTNTEAFF,TGTGCCAGCAGAAGGACGAACACTGAAGCTTTCTTT
TRBD1,TRBV12-3/TRBV12-4,NA,15,TRBJ2-2,CASSLITGDTGELFF,TGTGCCAGCAGTTTGATCACAGGGGACACCGGGGAGCTGTTTTTT
NA,TRBV5-1,few,13,TRBJ2-7,CASRLSSSYEQYF,TGCGCCAGCAGACTTTCAAGCTCCTACGAGCAGTACTTC
NA,TRBV4-1,many,15,TRBJ2-5,CASSQGVQGQETQYF,TGCGCCAGCAGCCAAGGGGTGCAGGGACAAGAGACCCAGTACTTC
NA,TRBV5-6,NA,13,TRBJ1-1,CASSLEVDTEAFF,TGTGCCAGCAGTTTAGAGGTGGACACTGAAGCTTTCTTT
NA,TRBV5-1,NA,14,TRBJ1-4,CASSLGPAREKLFF,TGCGCCAGCAGCTTGGGGCCGGCTCGAGAAAAACTGTTTTTT
NA,TRBV25-1,few,17,TRBJ1-4,CASSEFGEWETNEKLFF,TGTGCCAGCAGTGAATTTGGGGAATGGGAAACTAATGAAAAACTGTTTTTT
NA,TRBV9,many,14,TRBJ1-6,CASSLNRDNSPLHF,TGTGCCAGCAGCCTCAACAGGGATAATTCACCCCTCCACTTT
NA,TRBV2,many,14,TRBJ1-2,CASLVGTANYGYTF,TGTGCCAGCCTAGTCGGGACCGCTAACTATGGCTACACCTTC
NA,TRBV29-1,NA,13,TRBJ2-5,CSVGPSRQETQYF,TGCAGCGTTGGACCGTCCCGCCAAGAGACCCAGTACTTC
NA,TRBV5-1,few,16,TRBJ2-7,CASSPSRVGQGYEQYF,TGCGCCAGCAGCCCGTCCCGGGTGGGTCAGGGCTACGAGCAGTACTTC
NA,TRBV29-1,NA,13,TRBJ1-1,CTVAWGAHTEAFF,TGCACCGTAGCGTGGGGGGCGCATACTGAAGCTTTCTTT
NA,TRBV25-1,NA,16,TRBJ1-1,CAWSVSAVGANTEAFF,TGTGCCTGGAGTGTATCGGCTGTGGGGGCGAACACTGAAGCTTTCTTT
NA,TRBV2,NA,16,TRBJ2-5,CASSETGDISWETQYF,TGTGCCAGCAGTGAAACCGGGGACATCTCCTGGGAGACCCAGTACTTC
TRBD1,TRBV4-3,few,17,TRBJ1-4,CASSQVETGQRNEKLFF,TGCGCCAGCAGCCAAGTCGAGACGGGACAGCGTAATGAAAAACTGTTTTTT
NA,TRBV11-2,NA,13,TRBJ1-4,CASSLETGAKLFF,TGTGCCAGCAGCTTAGAAACGGGTGCAAAACTGTTTTTT
NA,TRBV6-5,many,13,TRBJ1-2,CASSLRTLDGYTF,TGTGCCAGCAGTCTCAGGACCCTGGATGGCTACACCTTC
NA,TRBV7-2,NA,14,TRBJ1-3,CASSLSGSGYTIYF,TGTGCCAGCAGCTTGTCGGGATCTGGATACACCATATATTTT
NA,TRBV25-1,NA,17,TRBJ2-3,CASSESPRLDHRDTQYF,TGTGCCAGCAGTGAATCCCCACGACTAGACCACAGAGATACGCAGTATTTT
NA,TRBV29-1,NA,15,TRBJ2-7,CSVEDRGSSYNEQYF,TGCAGCGTTGAAGATCGTGGGAGCTCCTACAATGAGCAGTACTTC